A single sample gave rise to the 12 T cell receptor beta chains below, sequenced in a study of cytomegalovirus exposure and HLA in healthy donors. A multiplex PCR was run with 60 Vbeta primers and 13 Jbeta primers. The protocol was immunoSEQ multiplex PCR, while the TCRdb copy is restricted to in-frame clones and leaves out a portion. The repertoire includes under 200,000 clones, 75% of them detected once, and just under 5% sits in the top ten. The sequencing input was PBMCs. The source of these receptors is a male donor in good health and CMV-seronegative.

This chain joins TRBV6-5 and TRBJ2-5; possibly TRBD1 for D (7 bases). CDR1 and CDR2 (germline): MNHEY, SVGAGI. This CDR3 region has 14 residues. Trimming took 5 bases from V and 5 from J, leaving 15 bases between them. CDR3 nucleotides: TGTGCCAGCAGTAACCGACAGGGAGGTGAGACCCAGTACTTC. This encodes CASSNRQGGETQYF.

The rearrangement links TRBV28 to TRBJ2-7; TRBD2 matches 7 bases. Germline values: CDR1 MDHEN, CDR2 SYDVKM. V shed 8 bases and J 3 bases; nucleotides not matched to a gene: 1. The CDR3 covers 11 residues. CDR3 amino acids: CASGGGYEQYF. The CDR3 DNA is TGTGCCAGCGGCGGGGGCTACGAGCAGTACTTC. The full variable domain, with the rest looked up from reference TRBV28 and TRBJ2-7, is DVKVTQSSRYLVKRTGEKVFLECVQDMDHENMFWYRQDPGLGLRLIYFSYDVKMKEKGDIPEGYSVSREKKERFSLILESASTNQTSMYLCASGGGYEQYFGPGTRLTVT.

The rearrangement links TRBV5-6 to TRBJ1-4; TRBD1 agrees at 9 bases. The CDR3 has 15 amino acids. V lost 0 bases, J lost 8 bases, and 5 bases stayed unmatched. Germline V gene lookup returns CDR1 SGHDT and CDR2 YYEEEE. The CDR3 spells CASSLVGTGQEKLFF. Here the CDR3 DNA reads TGTGCCAGCAGCTTGGTCGGGACAGGGCAAGAAAAACTGTTTTTT.

The chain carries TRBV6-1 and TRBJ2-7; 9 bases are a match to TRBD1. The CDR3 consists of 13 residues. Germline CDR1 MNHNS, CDR2 SASEGT. V lost 5 bases, J lost 5 bases, and 4 bases stayed unmatched. The CDR3 region is CASSRTGAHEQYF. CDR3 DNA sequence: TGTGCCAGCAGTCGGACAGGGGCCCACGAGCAGTACTTC.

The chain uses TRBV6-1 and TRBJ1-2, with 10 bases fitting TRBD1. CDR1 and CDR2 (germline): MNHNS, SASEGT. This CDR3 is built from 14 residues. Trimming cost V 6 bases and J 4 bases; bases outside gene matches: 5. The chain's CDR3 is CASSRDRGIYGYTF. The CDR3 region has the DNA TGTGCCAGCAGCCGGGACAGGGGAATCTATGGCTACACCTTC.

CDR3 nucleotide sequence: TGTGCCAGTAGTATAACTAACACCGGGGAGCTGTTTTTT. Amino acids: CASSITNTGELFF. The chain is built from TRBV19 and TRBJ2-2; D gene uncertain. This CDR3 region has 13 residues. In germline, CDR1 is LNHDA, CDR2 SQIVND (reference sequence). V shed 2 bases and J shed 2 bases, with 3 bases lying between them.

The genes are TRBV10-3 and TRBJ2-1, with D possibly matching TRBD1 (5 bases). CDR3 length equals 13 residues. Germline assignment: CDR1 ENHRY and CDR2 SYGVKD. The V gene lost 5 bases and the J gene lost 6 bases, with 11 bases spanning the gap. The CDR3 DNA follows: TGTGCCATCAGTTCGACAGAGTCCAATGAGCAGTTCTTC. Its protein product is CAISSTESNEQFF.

The rearrangement links TRBV2 to TRBJ2-5, with 10 positions matching TRBD2. The V gene's germline CDR1 is SNHLY and CDR2 FYNNEI. V lost 6 bases to trimming and J lost 4 bases; unmatched junction nucleotides: 5. The CDR3 extends over 14 amino acids. The CDR3 DNA reads TGTGCCAGCAGGGACCTAGCGGGGGTAGAGACCCAGTACTTC. Translated, it gives CASRDLAGVETQYF.

This clone has a single count. The chain combines TRBV30 with TRBJ1-5, with D perhaps TRBD1 (6 bases). There are 15 residues in the CDR3. CDR1 and CDR2 from the germline V gene are GTSNPN and SVGIG (reference sequence). The ends were cut back, 2 bases at V and 4 bases at J, with 15 bases in the middle. The CDR3 sequence is CAWSSQGLRNQPQHF. DNA for the CDR3: TGTGCCTGGAGTAGTCAGGGGCTGAGAAATCAGCCCCAGCATTTT. Full variable domain (outside the CDR3, taken from reference TRBV30 and TRBJ1-5): SQTIHQWPATLVQPVGSPLSLECTVEGTSNPNLYWYRQAAGRGLQLLFYSVGIGQISSEVPQNLSASRPQDRQFILSSKKLLLSDSGFYLCAWSSQGLRNQPQHFGDGTRLSIL.

The chain carries TRBV30 and TRBJ2-1; D is perhaps TRBD2 (7 bases). The CDR3 spans 14 residues. Germline assignment: CDR1 GTSNPN and CDR2 SVGIG (reference sequence). The ends were cut back, 2 bases at V and 7 bases at J, with 15 bases in the middle. This CDR3 reads CAWSSWGGGNEQFF. As DNA, the CDR3 is TGTGCCTGGAGTAGCTGGGGGGGCGGGAATGAGCAGTTCTTC.

V usage is TRBV2 and J usage is TRBJ1-4; no clear D gene. The CDR3 sequence is 14 residues long. V was trimmed by 1 base and J by 3 bases, leaving 6 bases between them. Germline values: CDR1 SNHLY, CDR2 FYNNEI. CDR3 residues: CASSEGRSNEKLFF. In DNA, the CDR3 is TGTGCCAGCAGTGAAGGCAGGTCTAATGAAAAACTGTTTTTT.

The chain has TRBV5-1 and TRBJ2-1; no definite D call. The CDR3 has 13 residues. CDR1 is SGHRS, CDR2 YFSETQ, per germline. V dropped 0 bases and J dropped 7 bases, with 8 bases sitting between them. CDR3 coding DNA: TGCGCCAGCAGCTTGGCTACTGTTAATGAGCAGTTCTTC. Protein: CASSLATVNEQFF.